The rows below give T cell receptor beta chains drawn from one sample of a study of beta chain features in type 1 diabetes. The method was immunoSEQ multiplex PCR; TCRdb's version includes in-frame clones alone and lacks a portion of them. The repertoire consists of roughly 130,000 clones, with about a tenth occurring once and the leading ten covering around 0.68%. The specimen sequenced was central memory CD4+ T cells from blood. The receptor source for this set is a young man in good health. The CDR3 runs from the conserved cysteine through the conserved F or W. Fields, in order: CDR3 protein, V gene.

CDR3aa: CASRTEETQYF; v_gene: TRBV27
CDR3aa: CASSSQVGRTAGNTIYF; v_gene: TRBV7-6
CDR3aa: CASSEDGQGRYNSPLHF; v_gene: TRBV6-1
CDR3aa: CASSPSGGSNYEQYF; v_gene: TRBV4-2
CDR3aa: CASSHPRGGLGGELFF; v_gene: TRBV9
CDR3aa: CAIGGVETQYF; v_gene: TRBV10-3
CDR3aa: CASSSSAGASGELFF; v_gene: TRBV7-2
CDR3aa: CASSERQGAVWDGYTF; v_gene: TRBV6-4
CDR3aa: CASRKDRSYEQYF; v_gene: TRBV6-5
CDR3aa: CASSQGPIPPFF; v_gene: TRBV7-9
CDR3aa: CASSLETGLWTQYF; v_gene: TRBV7-9
CDR3aa: CASSLTSGDHNEQFF; v_gene: TRBV7-9
CDR3aa: CASLQGCSNQPQHF; v_gene: TRBV5-1